This TCR beta chain emerged from a study of blood T cell repertoires in COVID-19. Looking at the study overall: The samples span acute and convalescent COVID-19 from the United States, Italy and Spain. T cells, B-cell-depleted T cells, or PBMCs supplied cDNA or gDNA.

Produced via immunoSEQ multiplex PCR; TCRdb's table is partial and in-frame only. The sample contains around 220,000 clones, roughly 86% of which appear only once. Patients in Seattle were enrolled during active infection, then followed longitudinally. The sequenced sample consisted of peripheral blood. The clonotype comes from a woman aged 50 to 60 with COVID-19, enrolled during active disease.

The chain's CDR3 is CAWTRRGTGVNQPQHF. DNA of the CDR3: TGTGCCTGGACTCGACGGGGGACAGGGGTCAATCAGCCCCAGCATTTT. This chain joins TRBV30 and TRBJ1-5, with 10 bases matching TRBD1. CDR3 length: 16 residues. V gave up 4 bases and J gave up 3 bases; unmatched junction bases: 9. CDR1 GTSNPN and CDR2 SVGIG come from the germline V gene (reference sequence).